Included here is one T cell receptor (beta chain) sequence, with context. This clonotype was counted many times. Its antigen is still unknown. Base quality data are lacking; no much larger clone is found one base away. These data are taken from a study of response to subunit inactivated influenza vaccine listed by TCRdb under 2018. Concerning the study at large: To follow how T cells responded to a trivalent subunit inactivated influenza vaccine, the researchers relied on deep quantitative profiling of the T cell receptor repertoire. Study-wide findings and limitations: It was suggested by the authors that each seasonal influenza vaccination may recruit only a limited number of new T cells.

Library construction relied on RT-PCR. The run used an Illumina HiSeq 2500. The raw public reads went through TCRdb reprocessing: fastp at Q25, MiXCR clone calling, in-frame beta chains kept. Each entry is one CDR3 protein sequence, shown with its most common DNA and genes. Counted in this sample were about 570,000 distinct CDR3 sequences; 11% of them appeared once. Clones ranked in the top ten supply around 10% of the sample. In the germline V gene, CDR1 corresponds to SGHRS and CDR2 to YFSETQ. A distance of 9 bases separates the germline ends of V and J, which lose 1 base and 7 bases respectively. Measured from the cysteine to the phenylalanine, the CDR3 is 14 residues long. CDR3 DNA only is kept here, 42 bases in frame from base 1. This sample was also put to use in a study of T cells expressing NK-cell markers. Looking at the second paper: The TCR beta cDNA libraries were made using 5'RACE template switching, a step that added both a universal primer site and unique molecular identifiers. About eight donors provided sorted CD3+CD56+NKG2C+, CD3+CD56+NKG2C- and CD3+CD56-NKG2C+ T-cell subsets, whose TCR beta-chain repertoires were profiled. Seven of the eight sequenced donors were HCMV-seropositive and one was HCMV-seronegative. To restrict sorting to alphabetaTCR-expressing T cells, an anti-gammadeltaTCR antibody was added in several experiments. In roughly 6 donors, the dominant CD3+CD56+NKG2C+ clonotypes ranked among the top 10 CD8+ clonotypes, making up roughly 1.0-7.5% of CD8+ T cells. Those dominant clonotypes were again the most abundant among CD3+CD56-NKG2C+ cells in a few donors, at roughly 28.3-60.1%. Whether the expanded NKG2C-expressing T cell clones were specific for HCMV antigens was left unclear. The eight sequenced donors were randomly selected healthy volunteers, three men and five women. HCMV serostatus was determined by detecting HCMV-specific IgG in serum with a commercial ELISA kit. Peripheral blood mononuclear cells were isolated from blood by Ficoll density gradient centrifugation. For about six donors, bulk peripheral blood T-cell repertoires were additionally sequenced from unsorted PBMC. Synthesis of cDNA was primed from the TCR beta constant segment and was followed by two consecutive PCR amplification steps. Illumina HiSeq 2000/2500, MiSeq or NextSeq was used to sequence libraries as 2 x 150 bp reads. MIGEC was used to demultiplex reads and group the reads by UMI, and MiTCR was used to assemble and quantify clonotypes. To exclude erroneous sequences, any TCR cDNA sequence not supported by at least two reads was discarded. Downstream repertoire analysis used the tcR package, and clonotypes were matched across fractions by CDR3 nucleotide sequence plus V segment. VDJmatch was used to annotate antigen specificity against VDJdb, with one amino acid substitution in CDR3 permitted.

The chain links TRBV5-1 with TRBJ1-6; the D segment cannot be called with confidence. The clonotype originates from a man in his fifties or sixties who received an inactivated influenza vaccine. Donor details come from another sample of the same person, matched by shared clones. The material was PBMCs from blood, obtained on the day of vaccination. The bases read TGCGCCAGCAGCTTGAGGACGAGGAATTCACCCCTCCACTTT. This gives the protein CASSLRTRNSPLHF. Here the CDR3 is joined to the reference TRBV5-1 and TRBJ1-6 genes, and the full variable domain is: KAGVTQTPRYLIKTRGQQVTLSCSPISGHRSVSWYQQTPGQGLQFLFEYFSETQRNKGNFPGRFSGRQFSNSRSEMNVSTLELGDSALYLCASSLRTRNSPLHFGNGTRLTVT.